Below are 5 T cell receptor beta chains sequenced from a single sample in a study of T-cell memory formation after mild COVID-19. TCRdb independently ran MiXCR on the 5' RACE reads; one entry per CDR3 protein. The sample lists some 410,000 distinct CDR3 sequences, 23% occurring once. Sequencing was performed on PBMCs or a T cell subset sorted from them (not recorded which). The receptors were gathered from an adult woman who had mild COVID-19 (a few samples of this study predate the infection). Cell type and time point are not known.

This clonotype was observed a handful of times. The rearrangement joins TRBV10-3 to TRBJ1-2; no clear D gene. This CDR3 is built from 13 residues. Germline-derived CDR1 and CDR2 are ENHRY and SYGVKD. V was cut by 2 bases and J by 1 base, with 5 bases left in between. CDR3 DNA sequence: TGTGCCATCAGTGAGGCGAGTAACTATGGCTACACCTTC. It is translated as CAISEASNYGYTF.

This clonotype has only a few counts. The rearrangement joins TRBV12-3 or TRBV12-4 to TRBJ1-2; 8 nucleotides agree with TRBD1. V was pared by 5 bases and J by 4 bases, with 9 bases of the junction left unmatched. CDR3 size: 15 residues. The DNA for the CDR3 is TGTGCCAGCAGTGACAGAGACAGGGGCCTCTATGGCTACACCTTC. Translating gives CASSDRDRGLYGYTF.

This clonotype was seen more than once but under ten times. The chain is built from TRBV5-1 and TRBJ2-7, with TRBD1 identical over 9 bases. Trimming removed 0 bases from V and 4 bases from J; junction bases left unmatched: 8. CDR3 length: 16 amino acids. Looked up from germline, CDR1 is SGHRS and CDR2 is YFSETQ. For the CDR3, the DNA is TGCGCCAGCAGCTTGGAACAGGGGGCTATCGGGTACGAGCAGTACTTC. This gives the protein CASSLEQGAIGYEQYF.

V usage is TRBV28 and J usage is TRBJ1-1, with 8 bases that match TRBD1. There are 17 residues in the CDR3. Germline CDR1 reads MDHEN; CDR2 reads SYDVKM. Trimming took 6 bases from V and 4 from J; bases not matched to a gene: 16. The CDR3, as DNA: TGTGCCAGCAGGCCCCGGACAGGGCCCGTAGAACGCACTGAAGCTTTCTTT. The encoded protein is CASRPRTGPVERTEAFF.

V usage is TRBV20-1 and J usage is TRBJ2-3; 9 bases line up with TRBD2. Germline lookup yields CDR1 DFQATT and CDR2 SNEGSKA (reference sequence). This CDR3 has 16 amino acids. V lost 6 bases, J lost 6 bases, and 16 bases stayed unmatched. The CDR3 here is CSAAPGVAGARDTQYF. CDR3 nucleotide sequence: TGCAGTGCAGCCCCCGGGGTAGCGGGGGCTCGGGATACGCAGTATTTT.